What follows is one TCR beta chain and its context. The data stem from a study of metastatic and nonmetastatic thyroid tumors. Looking at the study overall: Where malignant and benign thyroid patients were concerned, repertoires were compared across blood and tumor or nodule tissue.

Trimming shortened V by 5 bases and J by 9 bases, and 15 bases separated the two germline ends. This CDR3 has 13 residues. Germline CDR1 SGHTA, CDR2 FQGTGA. In the original analysis: In papillary thyroid cancer, a distant-metastasis classifier was built using CDR3 differences across clinicopathological groups. TCRdb re-clonotyped the PCR reads through MiXCR. The V and J calls shown here were made by TCRdb, not taken from the authors' results. The sample yields 50,000 or so clones, about 20% seen once. All patients were untreated before thyroid surgery. The sequenced sample consisted of blood. This clonotype originated in a male donor with papillary thyroid cancer or a benign thyroid nodule (not recorded which). Some clones in this sample may be carry-over from other donors' samples. This rearrangement joins TRBV7-3 to TRBJ2-3; unclear D gene. The CDR3 reads CASSPSNHQTQYF. Written as DNA, the CDR3 is TGTGCCAGCAGCCCGAGTAATCACCAAACGCAGTATTTT.